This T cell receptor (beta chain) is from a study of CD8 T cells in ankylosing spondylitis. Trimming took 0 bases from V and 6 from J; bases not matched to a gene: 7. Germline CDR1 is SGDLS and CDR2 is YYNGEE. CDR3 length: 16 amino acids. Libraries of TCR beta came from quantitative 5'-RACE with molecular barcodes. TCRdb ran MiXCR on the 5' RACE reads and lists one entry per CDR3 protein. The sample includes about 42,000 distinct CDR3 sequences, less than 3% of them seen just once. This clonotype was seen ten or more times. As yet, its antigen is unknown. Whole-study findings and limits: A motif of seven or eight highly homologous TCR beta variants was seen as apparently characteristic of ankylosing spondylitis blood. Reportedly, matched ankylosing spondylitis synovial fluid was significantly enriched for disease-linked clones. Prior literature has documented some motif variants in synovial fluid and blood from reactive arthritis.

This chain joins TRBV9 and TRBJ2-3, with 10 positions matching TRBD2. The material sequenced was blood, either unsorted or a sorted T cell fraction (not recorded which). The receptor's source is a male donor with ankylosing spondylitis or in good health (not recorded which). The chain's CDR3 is CASSVATSGTGDTQYF. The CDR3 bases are TGTGCCAGCAGCGTAGCCACTAGCGGGACGGGCGATACGCAGTATTTT.